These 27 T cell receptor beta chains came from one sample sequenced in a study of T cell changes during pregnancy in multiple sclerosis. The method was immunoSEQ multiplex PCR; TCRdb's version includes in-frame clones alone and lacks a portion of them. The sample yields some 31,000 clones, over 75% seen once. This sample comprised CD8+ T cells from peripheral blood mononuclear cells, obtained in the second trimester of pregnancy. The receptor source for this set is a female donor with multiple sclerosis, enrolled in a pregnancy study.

CDR3 sequence (DNA): TGTGCCAGCAGTTTATCGGGACAGGAGAGGTATGGCTACACCTTC. Translating it yields CASSLSGQERYGYTF. The chain uses TRBV27 and TRBJ1-2, with TRBD1 matching 8 bases. The CDR3 is made up of 15 amino acids. Germline CDR1 reads MNHEY; CDR2 reads SMNVEV (reference sequence). J was trimmed by 5 bases and V by 0 bases; bases with no gene match: 5.

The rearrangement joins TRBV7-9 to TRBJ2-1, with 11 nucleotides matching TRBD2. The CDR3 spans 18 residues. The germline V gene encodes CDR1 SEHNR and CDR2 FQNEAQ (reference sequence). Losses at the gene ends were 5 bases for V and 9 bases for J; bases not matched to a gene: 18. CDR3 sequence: CASSPALAGAPQNFEQFF. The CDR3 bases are TGTGCCAGCAGCCCCGCACTAGCGGGAGCTCCCCAGAACTTTGAGCAGTTCTTC.

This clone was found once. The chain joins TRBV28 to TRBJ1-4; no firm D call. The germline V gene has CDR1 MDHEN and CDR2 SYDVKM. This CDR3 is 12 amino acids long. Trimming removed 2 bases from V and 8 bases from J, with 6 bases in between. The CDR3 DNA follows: TGTGCCAGCAGTTTAACAATAGAAAAACTGTTTTTT. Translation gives CASSLTIEKLFF.

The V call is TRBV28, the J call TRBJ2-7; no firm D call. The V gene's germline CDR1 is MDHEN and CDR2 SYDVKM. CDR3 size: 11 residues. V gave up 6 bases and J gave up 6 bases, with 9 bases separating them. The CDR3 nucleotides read TGTGCCAGCAGCCGGAGTAGCGAGCAGTACTTC. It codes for CASSRSSEQYF.

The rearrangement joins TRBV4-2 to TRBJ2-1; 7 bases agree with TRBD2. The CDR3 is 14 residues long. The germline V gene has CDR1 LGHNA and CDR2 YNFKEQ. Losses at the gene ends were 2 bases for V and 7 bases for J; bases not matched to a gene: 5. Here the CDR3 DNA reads TGTGCCAGCAGCCAAAAGGTCGGGGGGAATGAGCAGTTCTTC. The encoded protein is CASSQKVGGNEQFF.

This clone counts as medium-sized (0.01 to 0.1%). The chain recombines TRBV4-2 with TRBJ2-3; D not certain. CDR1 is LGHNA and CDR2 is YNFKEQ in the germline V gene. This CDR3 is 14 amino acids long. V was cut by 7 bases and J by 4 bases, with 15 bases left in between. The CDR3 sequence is CASNPGWASDTQYF. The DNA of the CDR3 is TGTGCCAGCAACCCCGGATGGGCCTCAGATACGCAGTATTTT.

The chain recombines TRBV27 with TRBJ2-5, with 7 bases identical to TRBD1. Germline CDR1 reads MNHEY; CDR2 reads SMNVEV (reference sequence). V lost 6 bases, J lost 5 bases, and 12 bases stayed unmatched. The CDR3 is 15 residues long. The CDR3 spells CASSQFTGARETQYF. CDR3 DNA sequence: TGTGCCAGCAGCCAATTTACAGGGGCGAGGGAGACCCAGTACTTC.

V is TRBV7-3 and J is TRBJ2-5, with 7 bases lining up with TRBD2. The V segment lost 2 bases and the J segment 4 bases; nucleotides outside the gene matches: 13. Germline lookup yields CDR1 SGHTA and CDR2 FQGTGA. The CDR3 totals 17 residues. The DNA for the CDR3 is TGTGCCAGCAGCTTAGCCCCGGGAGTGGGAGGGCTAGAGACCCAGTACTTC. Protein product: CASSLAPGVGGLETQYF.

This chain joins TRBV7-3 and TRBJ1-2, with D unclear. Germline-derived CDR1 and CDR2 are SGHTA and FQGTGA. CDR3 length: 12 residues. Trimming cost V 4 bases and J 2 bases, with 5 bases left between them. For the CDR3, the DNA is TGTGCCAGCAGCTCCTTGAACTATGGCTACACCTTC. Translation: CASSSLNYGYTF. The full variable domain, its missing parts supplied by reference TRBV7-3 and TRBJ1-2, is GAGVSQTPSNKVTEKGKYVELRCDPISGHTALYWYRQSLGQGPEFLIYFQGTGAADDSGLPNDRFFAVRPEGSVSTLKIQRTERGDSAVYLCASSSLNYGYTFGSGTRLTVV.

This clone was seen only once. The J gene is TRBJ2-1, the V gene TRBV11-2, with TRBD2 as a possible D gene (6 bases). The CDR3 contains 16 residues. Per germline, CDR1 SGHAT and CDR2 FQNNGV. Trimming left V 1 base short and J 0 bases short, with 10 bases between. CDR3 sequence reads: CASSLVPSDSYNEQFF. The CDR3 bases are TGTGCCAGCAGCTTAGTTCCTAGCGACTCCTACAATGAGCAGTTCTTC.

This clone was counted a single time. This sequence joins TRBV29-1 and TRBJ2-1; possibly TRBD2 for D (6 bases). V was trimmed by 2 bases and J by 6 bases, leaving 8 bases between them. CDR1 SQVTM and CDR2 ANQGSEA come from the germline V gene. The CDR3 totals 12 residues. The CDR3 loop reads CSVERGTNEQFF. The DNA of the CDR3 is TGCAGCGTTGAACGCGGGACCAATGAGCAGTTCTTC.

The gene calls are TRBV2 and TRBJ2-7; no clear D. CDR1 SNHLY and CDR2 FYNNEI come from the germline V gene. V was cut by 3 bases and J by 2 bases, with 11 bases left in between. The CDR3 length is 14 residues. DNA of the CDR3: TGTGCCAGCAGTGATTTACAAGAAACCTACGAGCAGTACTTC. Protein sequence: CASSDLQETYEQYF.

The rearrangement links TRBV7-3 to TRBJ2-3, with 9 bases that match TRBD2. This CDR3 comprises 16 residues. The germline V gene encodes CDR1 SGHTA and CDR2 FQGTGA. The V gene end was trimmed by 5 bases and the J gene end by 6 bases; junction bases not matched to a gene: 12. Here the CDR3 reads CASSPNLAGGMDTQYF. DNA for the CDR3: TGTGCCAGCAGCCCGAACCTCGCGGGAGGGATGGATACGCAGTATTTT. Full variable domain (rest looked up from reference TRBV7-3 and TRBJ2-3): GAGVSQTPSNKVTEKGKYVELRCDPISGHTALYWYRQSLGQGPEFLIYFQGTGAADDSGLPNDRFFAVRPEGSVSTLKIQRTERGDSAVYLCASSPNLAGGMDTQYFGPGTRLTVL.

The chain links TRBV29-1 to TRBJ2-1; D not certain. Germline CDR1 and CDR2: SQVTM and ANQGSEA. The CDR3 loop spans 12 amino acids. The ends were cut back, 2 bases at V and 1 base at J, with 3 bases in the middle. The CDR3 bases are TGCAGCGTTGAATCGTCCTACAATGAGCAGTTCTTC. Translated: CSVESSYNEQFF.

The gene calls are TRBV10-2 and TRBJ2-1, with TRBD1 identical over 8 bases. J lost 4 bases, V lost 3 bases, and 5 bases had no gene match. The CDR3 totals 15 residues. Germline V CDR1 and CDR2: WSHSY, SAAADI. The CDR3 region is CASSEFGQGYNEQFF. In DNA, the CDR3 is TGCGCCAGCAGTGAATTTGGACAGGGTTACAATGAGCAGTTCTTC.

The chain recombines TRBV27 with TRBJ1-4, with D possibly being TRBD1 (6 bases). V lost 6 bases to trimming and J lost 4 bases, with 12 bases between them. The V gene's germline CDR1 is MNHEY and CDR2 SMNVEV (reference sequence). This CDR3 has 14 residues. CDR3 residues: CASSPDSHNEKLFF. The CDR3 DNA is TGTGCCAGCAGCCCGGACAGCCATAATGAAAAACTGTTTTTT.

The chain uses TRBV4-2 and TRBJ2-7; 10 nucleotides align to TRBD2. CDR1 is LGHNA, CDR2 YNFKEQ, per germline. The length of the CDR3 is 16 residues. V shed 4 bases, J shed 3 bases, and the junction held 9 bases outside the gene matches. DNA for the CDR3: TGTGCCAGCAGCCCGCCCGGGACTAGCGCTAGCTACGAGCAGTACTTC. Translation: CASSPPGTSASYEQYF.

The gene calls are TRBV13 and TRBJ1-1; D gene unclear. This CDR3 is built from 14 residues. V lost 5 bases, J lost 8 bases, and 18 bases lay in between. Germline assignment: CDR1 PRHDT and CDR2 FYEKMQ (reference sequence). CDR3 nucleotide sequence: TGTGCCAGCAGCCCCACCGGGCCCCGGGGAGAAGCTTTCTTT. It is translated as CASSPTGPRGEAFF.

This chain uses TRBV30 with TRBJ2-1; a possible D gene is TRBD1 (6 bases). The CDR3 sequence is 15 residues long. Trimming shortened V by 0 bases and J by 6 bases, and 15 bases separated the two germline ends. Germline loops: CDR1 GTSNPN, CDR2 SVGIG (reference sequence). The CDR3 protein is CAWSVMGAMANEQFF. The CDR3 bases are TGTGCCTGGAGTGTAATGGGGGCTATGGCCAATGAGCAGTTCTTC.

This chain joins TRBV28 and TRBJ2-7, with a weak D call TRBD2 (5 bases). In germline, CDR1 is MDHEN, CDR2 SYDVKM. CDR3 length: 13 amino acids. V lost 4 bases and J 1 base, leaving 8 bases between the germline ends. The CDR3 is CASSSAASYEQYF. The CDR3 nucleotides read TGTGCCAGCAGTTCAGCGGCATCCTACGAGCAGTACTTC.

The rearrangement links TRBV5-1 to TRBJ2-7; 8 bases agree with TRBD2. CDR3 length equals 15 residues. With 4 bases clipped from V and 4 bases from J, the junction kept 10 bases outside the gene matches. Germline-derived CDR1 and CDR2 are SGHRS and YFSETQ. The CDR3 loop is CASSPWAGGSYEQYF. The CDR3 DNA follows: TGCGCCAGCAGCCCTTGGGCGGGAGGTTCTTACGAGCAGTACTTC.

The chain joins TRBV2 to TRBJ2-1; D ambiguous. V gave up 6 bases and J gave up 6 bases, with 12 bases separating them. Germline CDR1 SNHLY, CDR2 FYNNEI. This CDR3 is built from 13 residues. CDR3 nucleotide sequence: TGTGCCAGCAGCGTCACTACTGCCAATGAGCAGTTCTTC. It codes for CASSVTTANEQFF.

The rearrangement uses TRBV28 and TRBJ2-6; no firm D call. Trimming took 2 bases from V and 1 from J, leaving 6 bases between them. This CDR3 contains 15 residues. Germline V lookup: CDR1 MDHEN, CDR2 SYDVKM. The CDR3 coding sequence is TGTGCCAGCAGTTTACAACTATCTGGGGCCAACGTCCTGACTTTC. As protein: CASSLQLSGANVLTF.

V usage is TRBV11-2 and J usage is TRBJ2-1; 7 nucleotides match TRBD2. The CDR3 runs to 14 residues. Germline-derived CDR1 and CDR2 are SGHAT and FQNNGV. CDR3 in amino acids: CATSTASGGNEQFF. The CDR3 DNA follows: TGTGCTACCTCAACGGCTAGCGGTGGGAATGAGCAGTTCTTC.

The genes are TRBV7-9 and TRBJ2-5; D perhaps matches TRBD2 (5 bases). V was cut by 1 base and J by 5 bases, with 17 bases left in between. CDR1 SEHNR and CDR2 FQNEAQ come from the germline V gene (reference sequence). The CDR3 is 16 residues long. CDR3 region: CASSLVTKADGETQYF. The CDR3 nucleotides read TGTGCCAGCAGCTTAGTGACCAAAGCGGATGGGGAGACCCAGTACTTC.

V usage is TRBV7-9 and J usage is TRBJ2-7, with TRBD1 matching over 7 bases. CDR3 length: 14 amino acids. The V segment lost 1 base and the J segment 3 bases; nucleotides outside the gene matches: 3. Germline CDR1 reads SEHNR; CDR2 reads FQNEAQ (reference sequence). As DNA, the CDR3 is TGTGCCAGCAGCTTAGGTCAGGGGGACTACGAGCAGTACTTC. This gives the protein CASSLGQGDYEQYF.

The CDR3: CASRTSGGNEQFF. CDR3 nucleotide sequence: TGTGCCAGCAGAACTAGCGGTGGGAATGAGCAGTTCTTC. This chain joins TRBV6-1 and TRBJ2-1; 8 nucleotides align to TRBD2. The J segment lost 7 bases and the V segment lost 6 bases, leaving 5 bases of the junction unmatched. Germline CDR1 is MNHNS and CDR2 is SASEGT. The CDR3 runs 13 residues.